The 21 T cell receptor beta chains given below trace back to one sample, sequenced in a study of early T cells in non-severe SARS-CoV-2 infection. Using its own MiXCR run on the 5' RACE reads, TCRdb lists one record per CDR3 protein. The profile shows 95,000 to 110,000 distinct CDR3 sequences, over 8.5% of them singletons. The specimen was whole blood. Every receptor here comes from an adult who was a healthcare worker with PCR-confirmed SARS-CoV-2 infection or an uninfected control (not recorded which).

At least ten counts were recorded for this clonotype. The V call is TRBV5-1, the J call TRBJ2-5, with 8 bases fitting TRBD1. CDR3 length: 16 amino acids. The trim removed 0 bases at V and 5 bases at J, leaving 9 bases unmatched. CDR1 is SGHRS and CDR2 is YFSETQ in the germline V gene. CDR3 residues: CASSLGGQGAWETQYF. The CDR3 nucleotides read TGCGCCAGCAGCTTGGGGGGCCAGGGGGCATGGGAGACCCAGTACTTC.

This clonotype appeared many times. The V gene is TRBV20-1, the J gene TRBJ1-6; D remains ambiguous. V gave up 3 bases and J gave up 7 bases, with 4 bases separating them. The CDR3 sequence is 11 residues long. The germline V gene encodes CDR1 DFQATT and CDR2 SNEGSKA (reference sequence). The CDR3 sequence: CSASRNSPLHF. The CDR3 nucleotides are TGCAGTGCTAGCCGAAATTCACCCCTCCACTTT.

This clonotype was counted ten times or more. The rearrangement uses TRBV4-1 and TRBJ2-1; 7 bases align to TRBD2. The CDR3 runs to 16 residues. J was trimmed by 4 bases and V by 1 base; bases with no gene match: 7. The germline gives CDR1 MGHRA, CDR2 YSYEKL. The DNA for the CDR3 is TGCGCCAGCAGCCAAGTAGGAAGGACTAGTTACAATGAGCAGTTCTTC. Protein sequence: CASSQVGRTSYNEQFF.

The V and J genes are TRBV12-3 or TRBV12-4 and TRBJ1-5; TRBD1 aligns across 9 bases. Unmatched junction bases numbered 2, after V lost 4 bases and J lost 4 bases. The CDR3 loop spans 14 amino acids. Here the CDR3 reads CASSYRGPNQPQHF. DNA of the CDR3: TGTGCCAGCAGTTACAGGGGGCCGAATCAGCCCCAGCATTTT.

This chain joins TRBV11-3 and TRBJ1-6; a possible D gene is TRBD1 (6 bases). Germline CDR1 SGHNT, CDR2 YENEEA. Deletions cut 2 bases from V and 8 bases from J, with 7 bases between. CDR3 length: 13 residues. CDR3 in amino acids: CASSLNRDSPLHF. CDR3 nucleotide sequence: TGTGCCAGCAGCTTAAACAGGGATTCACCCCTCCACTTT.

The chain has TRBV7-8 and TRBJ2-1; the D gene is possibly TRBD2 (6 bases). CDR1 is SGHVS, CDR2 FQNEAQ, per germline. V lost 3 bases and J 4 bases, leaving 13 bases between the germline ends. The CDR3 is 15 amino acids. CDR3 nucleotides: TGTGCCAGCAGCTTTAGGTCTAGCGTTTACAATGAGCAGTTCTTC. Its protein is CASSFRSSVYNEQFF.

This rearrangement joins TRBV27 to TRBJ2-1; TRBD1 aligns across 7 bases. Germline assignment: CDR1 MNHEY and CDR2 SMNVEV (reference sequence). The length of the CDR3 is 14 residues. The V gene end was trimmed by 0 bases and the J gene end by 7 bases; junction bases not matched to a gene: 3. This chain's CDR3 is CASSLSNRGNEQFF. The CDR3 DNA reads as TGTGCCAGCAGTTTATCGAACAGGGGAAATGAGCAGTTCTTC.

This clonotype was recorded at least ten times. The chain uses TRBV15 and TRBJ1-1, with TRBD1 matching over 8 bases. CDR1 and CDR2 from the germline V gene are LNHNV and YYDKDF (reference sequence). The junction had 10 bases not matched to a gene; V was cut back by 3 bases and J by 4 bases. The CDR3 sequence is 16 residues long. DNA for the CDR3: TGTGCCACCAGCAGCCGTTTCGGGACAGGTATCACTGAAGCTTTCTTT. It translates to CATSSRFGTGITEAFF. Drawing the rest from reference TRBV15 and TRBJ1-1, the complete variable domain is DAMVIQNPRYQVTQFGKPVTLSCSQTLNHNVMYWYQQKSSQAPKLLFHYYDKDFNNEADTPDNFQSRRPNTSFCFLDIRSPGLGDTAMYLCATSSRFGTGITEAFFGQGTRLTVV.

The V call is TRBV7-2, the J call TRBJ1-1; TRBD1 might be the D (5 bases). V lost 1 base to trimming and J lost 8 bases, with 14 bases between them. The germline V gene encodes CDR1 SGHTA and CDR2 FQGNSA. The CDR3 totals 14 residues. CDR3 amino acids: CASSLGSLGAEAFF. CDR3 DNA: TGTGCCAGCAGCTTAGGGTCGCTCGGGGCGGAAGCTTTCTTT.

The chain recombines TRBV30 with TRBJ1-5; 8 positions match TRBD1. With V trimmed by 6 bases and J by 5 bases, 9 bases remained unmatched. In germline, CDR1 is GTSNPN, CDR2 SVGIG (reference sequence). This CDR3 is 14 amino acids long. The CDR3 sequence: CACTDRGLDQPQHF. CDR3 in DNA: TGTGCCTGCACCGACAGGGGTCTTGATCAGCCCCAGCATTTT.

The sample holds many counts of this clonotype. The CDR3 DNA reads as TGCGCCAGCAGCTTGGCCGGACGCGAGACCCAGTACTTC. This encodes CASSLAGRETQYF. This sequence joins TRBV5-1 and TRBJ2-5; D is uncertain. Looked up from germline, CDR1 is SGHRS and CDR2 is YFSETQ. Trimming cost V 0 bases and J 5 bases, with 8 bases left between them. The length of the CDR3 is 13 residues.

This clonotype was counted many times. The CDR3 coding sequence is TGTGCCAGCAGCCAAGAAGTGGGCGGGAGGGCCTCTCAGGAGCAGTACTTC. It encodes CASSQEVGGRASQEQYF. The chain employs TRBV3-1 and TRBJ2-7; TRBD2 aligns across 9 bases. The germline V gene encodes CDR1 LGHDT and CDR2 YNNKEL (reference sequence). The V segment lost 0 bases and the J segment 7 bases; nucleotides outside the gene matches: 13. The CDR3 is made up of 17 amino acids.

CDR3 loop: CASSPDPWRRKGYEQYF. For the CDR3, the DNA is TGTGCCAGCAGCCCTGACCCATGGCGCCGAAAGGGCTACGAGCAGTACTTC. The chain couples TRBV12-3 or TRBV12-4 to TRBJ2-7; D not certain. Between the trimmed V and J ends, which lost 6 bases and 3 bases, there was a span of 24 bases. The CDR3 runs to 17 residues.

The rearrangement links TRBV29-1 to TRBJ2-7, with a possible D match to TRBD1 (6 bases). V was trimmed by 4 bases and J by 7 bases, leaving 11 bases between them. The CDR3 contains 11 residues. Germline V gene data show CDR1 as SQVTM and CDR2 as ANQGSEA. The CDR3 sequence is CSVVQGREQYF. Here the CDR3 DNA reads TGCAGCGTTGTACAGGGAAGGGAGCAGTACTTC.

This clonotype was observed a handful of times. The chain couples TRBV4-1 to TRBJ1-1; weak D call: TRBD1 (6 bases). The CDR3 is 13 amino acids. V lost 1 base and J lost 10, with 13 bases in between. Germline CDR1 reads MGHRA; CDR2 reads YSYEKL. DNA for the CDR3: TGCGCCAGCAGCCAAGCTGGGGGGGCTCGAGCTTTCTTT. This sequence encodes CASSQAGGARAFF.

The chain is built from TRBV20-1 and TRBJ2-5; no definite D call. Germline V gene sequence: CDR1 DFQATT, CDR2 SNEGSKA (reference sequence). V was trimmed by 5 bases and J by 5 bases, leaving 12 bases between them. CDR3 length: 12 amino acids. CDR3 sequence reads: CSAPSVTETQYF. In nucleotides, the CDR3 is TGCAGTGCTCCCTCTGTTACGGAGACCCAGTACTTC.

This chain uses TRBV6-5 with TRBJ2-7, with D possibly being TRBD1 (6 bases). CDR3 length equals 14 residues. Germline V lookup: CDR1 MNHEY, CDR2 SVGAGI. The V gene lost 4 bases and the J gene lost 4 bases, with 14 bases spanning the gap. The CDR3 is CASSFARGIYEQYF. CDR3 nucleotides: TGTGCCAGCAGTTTTGCCAGGGGAATTTACGAGCAGTACTTC.

The chain combines TRBV28 with TRBJ1-1; D is unclear. Germline CDR1 reads MDHEN; CDR2 reads SYDVKM. Trimming left V 1 base short and J 0 bases short, with 3 bases between. The CDR3 has 13 amino acids. Here the CDR3 reads CASSLLMNTEAFF. The CDR3 DNA sequence: TGTGCCAGCAGTTTATTAATGAACACTGAAGCTTTCTTT.

This clonotype showed up just once. This may come from a read error, since a much larger clone is one base off. The chain uses TRBV28 and TRBJ2-3; no firm D call. The V end was cut by 6 bases, the J end by 2 bases, with 6 bases between. There are 12 residues in the CDR3. CDR1 and CDR2 from the germline V gene are MDHEN and SYDVKM. The DNA of the CDR3 is TGTGCCAGCAGGGAAAACACAGATACGCAGTATTTT. Translation gives CASRENTDTQYF. The full variable domain, its missing parts supplied by reference TRBV28 and TRBJ2-3, is DVKVTQSSRYLVKRTGEKVFLECVQDMDHENMFWYRQDPGLGLRLIYFSYDVKMKEKGDIPEGYSVSREKKERFSLILESASTNQTSMYLCASRENTDTQYFGPGTRLTVL.

This clonotype came up many times. The chain is built from TRBV7-6 and TRBJ1-1, with D uncertain. Trimming took 2 bases from V and 3 from J, leaving 10 bases between them. Germline loops: CDR1 SGHVS, CDR2 FNYEAQ. CDR3 length equals 14 residues. The CDR3 coding sequence is TGTGCCAGCAGCTTATATGCGGGAGACACTGAAGCTTTCTTT. Translated: CASSLYAGDTEAFF. Full variable domain (rest looked up from reference TRBV7-6 and TRBJ1-1): GAGVSQSPRYKVTKRGQDVALRCDPISGHVSLYWYRQALGQGPEFLTYFNYEAQQDKSGLPNDRFSAERPEGSISTLTIQRTEQRDSAMYRCASSLYAGDTEAFFGQGTRLTVV.

This clonotype was recorded many times. The rearrangement uses TRBV7-2 and TRBJ2-3; 9 bases are shared with TRBD2. Germline values: CDR1 SGHTA, CDR2 FQGNSA. CDR3 length equals 14 residues. J gave up 3 bases and V 8 bases, and 6 bases lay outside the gene matches. The CDR3 nucleotides are TGTGCCAGCGGCATAGCGGGAGCGACAGATACGCAGTATTTT. Translating gives CASGIAGATDTQYF.